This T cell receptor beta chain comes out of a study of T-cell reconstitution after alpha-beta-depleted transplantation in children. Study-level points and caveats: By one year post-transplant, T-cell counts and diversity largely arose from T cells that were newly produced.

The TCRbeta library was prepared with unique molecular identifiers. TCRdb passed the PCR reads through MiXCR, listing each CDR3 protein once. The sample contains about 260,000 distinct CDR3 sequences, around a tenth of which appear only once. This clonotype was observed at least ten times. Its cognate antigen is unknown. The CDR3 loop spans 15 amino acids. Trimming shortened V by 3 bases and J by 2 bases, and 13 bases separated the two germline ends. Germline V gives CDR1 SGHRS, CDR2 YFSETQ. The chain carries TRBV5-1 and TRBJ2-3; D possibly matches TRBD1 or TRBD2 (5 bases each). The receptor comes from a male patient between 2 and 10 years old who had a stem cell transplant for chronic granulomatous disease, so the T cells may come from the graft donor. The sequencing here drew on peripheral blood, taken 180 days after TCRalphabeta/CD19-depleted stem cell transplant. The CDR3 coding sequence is TGCGCCAGCAGCTGGATTGGGGGATCCACAGATACGCAGTATTTT. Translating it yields CASSWIGGSTDTQYF.